The rows below give T cell receptor beta chains drawn from one sample of a study of cytomegalovirus exposure and HLA in healthy donors. Only in-frame clones appear in the TCRdb table, and some are missing; sequencing was by immunoSEQ multiplex PCR. Altogether around 180,000 clones are present, about 80% being singletons, with the ten largest covering about 1.1%. Sequences were obtained from PBMCs. These receptors were collected from a woman in her 40s in good health and CMV-seronegative. Both conserved end residues are part of each CDR3. D genes are given only for firm matches. Where a row states a size, it is once, few, many or the class of an expanded clone; other rows omit it.

TRBD1	.	TRBJ1-5	TRBV12-5	CASGYEGALSNQPQHF	TGTGCTAGTGGTTACGAGGGGGCTCTTAGCAATCAGCCCCAGCATTTT
.	.	TRBJ2-7	TRBV14	CASSHSRGHSPSYEQYF	TGTGCCAGCAGCCACTCCAGGGGACACTCCCCAAGCTACGAGCAGTACTTC
.	.	TRBJ1-3	TRBV2	CASTVNFSGNTIYF	TGTGCCAGCACCGTGAACTTTTCTGGAAACACCATATATTTT
.	.	TRBJ1-1	TRBV19	CASSFQGETEAFF	TGTGCCAGTAGCTTCCAGGGTGAAACTGAAGCTTTCTTT
.	.	TRBJ2-6	TRBV19	CASGNREGANVLTF	TGTGCCAGTGGCAACAGGGAGGGGGCCAACGTCCTGACTTTC
TRBD2	.	TRBJ2-1	TRBV7-9	CASSLVLAGAIEQFF	TGTGCCAGCAGCTTAGTACTAGCGGGAGCCATTGAGCAGTTCTTC
.	.	TRBJ2-1	TRBV9	CASSVSIRSSYNEQFF	TGTGCCAGCAGCGTATCAATACGGAGCTCCTACAATGAGCAGTTCTTC
TRBD1	few	TRBJ1-5	TRBV19	CASSSSWDRGFNQPQHF	TGTGCCAGTAGTTCGAGCTGGGACAGGGGATTCAATCAGCCCCAGCATTTT
.	.	TRBJ2-7	TRBV5-1	CASYEGTSSYEQYF	TGCGCCAGCTACGAGGGGACTTCTTCCTACGAGCAGTACTTC
TRBD2	.	TRBJ2-1	TRBV9	CASSDPARSGNSYNEQFF	TGTGCCAGCAGTGACCCGGCGAGAAGCGGGAACTCCTACAATGAGCAGTTCTTC
.	.	TRBJ1-2	TRBV5-6	CASSLGAANYGYTF	TGTGCCAGCAGCTTGGGAGCGGCTAACTATGGCTACACCTTC
TRBD2	.	TRBJ2-1	TRBV7-2	CASSLTPQSGGEQFF	TGTGCCAGCAGCTTAACCCCGCAAAGCGGGGGAGAGCAGTTCTTC
TRBD1	once	TRBJ1-2	TRBV27	CASSPSSPRGPYGYTF	TGTGCCAGCAGCCCAAGCTCCCCGAGGGGGCCCTATGGCTACACCTTC
.	.	TRBJ1-2	TRBV19	CASSIGGNGYTF	TGTGCCAGTAGTATAGGAGGAAATGGCTACACCTTC
.	.	TRBJ2-3	TRBV5-3	CARPRDFPTDTQYF	TGTGCCAGACCCCGGGACTTTCCTACAGATACGCAGTATTTT
.	.	TRBJ1-5	TRBV29-1	CSTSGEGSDSNQPQHF	TGCAGCACATCCGGGGAGGGAAGCGATAGCAATCAGCCCCAGCATTTT
TRBD1	.	TRBJ2-2	TRBV15	CATSRGRDRFGTGELFF	TGTGCCACCAGCAGAGGTCGGGACAGATTTGGCACCGGGGAGCTGTTTTTT
.	.	TRBJ2-6	TRBV25-1	CASSEWGRSGANVLTF	TGTGCCAGCAGTGAATGGGGCCGGTCGGGGGCCAACGTCCTGACTTTC